This TCR beta chain came from a study of cytomegalovirus exposure and HLA in healthy donors. PCR was performed using 60 Vbeta and 13 Jbeta primers. Method: immunoSEQ multiplex PCR; TCRdb's copy keeps in-frame clones and lacks some. The sample gives more than 95,000 clones, approximately 71% of which show up once; 3.3% is in the top ten. The CDR3 totals 15 residues. With V trimmed by 1 base and J by 0 bases, 2 bases remained unmatched. The germline V gene has CDR1 SGHTA and CDR2 FQGNSA. Material for sequencing was PBMCs. V gene TRBV7-2 combines with J gene TRBJ2-7, with 8 bases identical to TRBD2. The TCR sequence derives from a woman between 45 and 60 years old in good health and CMV-seronegative. For the CDR3, the DNA is TGTGCCAGCAGCTTAGGTAGCGGGAACTCCTACGAGCAGTACTTC. Protein: CASSLGSGNSYEQYF.